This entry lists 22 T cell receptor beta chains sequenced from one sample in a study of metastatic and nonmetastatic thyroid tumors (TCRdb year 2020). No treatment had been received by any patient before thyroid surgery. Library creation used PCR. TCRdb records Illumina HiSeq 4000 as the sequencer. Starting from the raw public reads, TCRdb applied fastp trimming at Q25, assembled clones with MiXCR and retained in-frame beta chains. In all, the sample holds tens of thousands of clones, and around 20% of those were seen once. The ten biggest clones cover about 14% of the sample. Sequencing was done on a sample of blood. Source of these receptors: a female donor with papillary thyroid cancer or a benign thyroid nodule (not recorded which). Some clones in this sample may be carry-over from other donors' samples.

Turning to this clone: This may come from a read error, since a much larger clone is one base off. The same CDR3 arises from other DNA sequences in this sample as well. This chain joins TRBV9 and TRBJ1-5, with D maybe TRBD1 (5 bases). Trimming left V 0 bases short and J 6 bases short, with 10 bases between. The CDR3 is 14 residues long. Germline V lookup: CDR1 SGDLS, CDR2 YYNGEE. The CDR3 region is CASSVGDSFQPQHF. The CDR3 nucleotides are TGTGCCAGCAGCGTAGGTGACAGTTTTCAGCCCCAGCATTTT.

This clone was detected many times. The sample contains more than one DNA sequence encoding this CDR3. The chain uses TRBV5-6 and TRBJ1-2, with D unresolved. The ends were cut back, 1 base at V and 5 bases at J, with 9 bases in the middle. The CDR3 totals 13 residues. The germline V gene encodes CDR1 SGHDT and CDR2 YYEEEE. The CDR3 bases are TGTGCCAGCAGCTTGTTCGGGCGGTATGGCTACACCTTC. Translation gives CASSLFGRYGYTF.

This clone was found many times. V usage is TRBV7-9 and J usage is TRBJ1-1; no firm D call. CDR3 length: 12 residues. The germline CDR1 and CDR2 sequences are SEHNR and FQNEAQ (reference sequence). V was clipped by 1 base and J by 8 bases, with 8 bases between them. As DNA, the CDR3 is TGTGCCAGCAGCTTAGTTCAGAAAGAAGCTTTCTTT. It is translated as CASSLVQKEAFF. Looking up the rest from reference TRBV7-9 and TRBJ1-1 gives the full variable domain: DTGVSQNPRHKITKRGQNVTFRCDPISEHNRLYWYRQTLGQGPEFLTYFQNEAQLEKSRLLSDRFSAERPKGSFSTLEIQRTEQGDSAMYLCASSLVQKEAFFGQGTRLTVV.

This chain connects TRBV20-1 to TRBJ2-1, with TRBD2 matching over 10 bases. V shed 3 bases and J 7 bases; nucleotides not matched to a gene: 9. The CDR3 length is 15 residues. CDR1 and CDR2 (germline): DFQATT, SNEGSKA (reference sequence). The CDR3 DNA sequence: TGCAGTGCTAGCCACCTACTAGCGGGACTGAATGAGCAGTTCTTC. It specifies CSASHLLAGLNEQFF.

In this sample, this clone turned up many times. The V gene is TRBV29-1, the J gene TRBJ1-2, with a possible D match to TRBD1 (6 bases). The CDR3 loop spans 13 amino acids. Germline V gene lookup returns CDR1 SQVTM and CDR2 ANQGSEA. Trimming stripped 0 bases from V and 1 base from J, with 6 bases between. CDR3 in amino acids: CSVEDRGNYGYTF. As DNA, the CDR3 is TGCAGCGTTGAAGACAGGGGTAACTATGGCTACACCTTC.

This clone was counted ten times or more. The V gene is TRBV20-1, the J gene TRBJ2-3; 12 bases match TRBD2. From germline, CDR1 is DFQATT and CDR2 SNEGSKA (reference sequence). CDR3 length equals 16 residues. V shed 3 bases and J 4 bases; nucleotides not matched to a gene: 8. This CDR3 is CSARELAGGSPDTQYF. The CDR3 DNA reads TGCAGTGCTAGGGAACTAGCGGGAGGAAGCCCAGATACGCAGTATTTT.

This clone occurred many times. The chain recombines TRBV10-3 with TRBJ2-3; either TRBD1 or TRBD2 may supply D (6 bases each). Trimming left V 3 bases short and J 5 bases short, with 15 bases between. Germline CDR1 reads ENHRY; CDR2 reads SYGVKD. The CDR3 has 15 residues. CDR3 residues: CAISDAGQAEDTQYF. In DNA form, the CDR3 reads TGTGCCATCAGTGATGCGGGACAAGCGGAAGATACGCAGTATTTT.

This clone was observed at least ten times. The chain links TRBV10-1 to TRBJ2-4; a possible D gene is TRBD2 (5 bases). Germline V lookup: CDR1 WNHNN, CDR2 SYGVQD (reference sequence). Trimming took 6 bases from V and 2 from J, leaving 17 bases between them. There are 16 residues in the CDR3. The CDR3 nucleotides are TGCGCCAGCAGCGCCCCCGAGGGCGGGTCCAAAAACATTCAGTACTTC. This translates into CASSAPEGGSKNIQYF.

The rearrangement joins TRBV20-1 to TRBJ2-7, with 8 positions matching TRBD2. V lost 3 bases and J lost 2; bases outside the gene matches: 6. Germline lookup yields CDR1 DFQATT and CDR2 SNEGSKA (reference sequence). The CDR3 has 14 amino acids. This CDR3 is CSASPRLAPYEQYF. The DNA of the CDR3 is TGCAGTGCTAGTCCTCGACTAGCGCCCTACGAGCAGTACTTC.

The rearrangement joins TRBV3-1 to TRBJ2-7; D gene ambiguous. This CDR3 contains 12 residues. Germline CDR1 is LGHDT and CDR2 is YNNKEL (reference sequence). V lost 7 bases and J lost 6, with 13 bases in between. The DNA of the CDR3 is TGTGCCAGCATCCATGGAGTAGTCGAGCAGTACTTC. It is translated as CASIHGVVEQYF.

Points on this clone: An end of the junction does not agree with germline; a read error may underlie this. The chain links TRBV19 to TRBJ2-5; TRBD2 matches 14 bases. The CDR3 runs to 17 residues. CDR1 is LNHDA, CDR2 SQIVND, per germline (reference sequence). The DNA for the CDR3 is TGTGCCAGTAGTATAGCGGGACTAGCGGGAGATGGAGAGACACAGTACTTC. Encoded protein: CASSIAGLAGDGETQYF.

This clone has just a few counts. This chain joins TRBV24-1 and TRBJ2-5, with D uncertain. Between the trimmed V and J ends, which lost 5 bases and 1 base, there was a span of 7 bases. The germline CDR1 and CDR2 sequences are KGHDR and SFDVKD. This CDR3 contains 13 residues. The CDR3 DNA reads TGTGCCACCAGTGGAGGCAGCCAAGAGACCCAGTACTTC. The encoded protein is CATSGGSQETQYF.

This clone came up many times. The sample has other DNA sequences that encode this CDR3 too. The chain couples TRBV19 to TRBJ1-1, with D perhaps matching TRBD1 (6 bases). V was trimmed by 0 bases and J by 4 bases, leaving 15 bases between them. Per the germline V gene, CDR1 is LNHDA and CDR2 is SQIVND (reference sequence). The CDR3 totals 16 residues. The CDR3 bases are TGTGCCAGTAGTATAGATGTAGGGGGGGCAGGCACTGAAGCTTTCTTT. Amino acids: CASSIDVGGAGTEAFF. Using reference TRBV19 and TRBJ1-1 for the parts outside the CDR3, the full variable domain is DGGITQSPKYLFRKEGQNVTLSCEQNLNHDAMYWYRQDPGQGLRLIYYSQIVNDFQKGDIAEGYSVSREKKESFPLTVTSAQKNPTAFYLCASSIDVGGAGTEAFFGQGTRLTVV.

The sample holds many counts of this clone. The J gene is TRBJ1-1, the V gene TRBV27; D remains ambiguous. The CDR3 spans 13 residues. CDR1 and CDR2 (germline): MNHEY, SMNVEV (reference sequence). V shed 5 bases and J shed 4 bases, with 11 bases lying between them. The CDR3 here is CASSETFGTEAFF. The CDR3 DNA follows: TGTGCCAGCAGTGAAACATTCGGCACTGAAGCTTTCTTT.

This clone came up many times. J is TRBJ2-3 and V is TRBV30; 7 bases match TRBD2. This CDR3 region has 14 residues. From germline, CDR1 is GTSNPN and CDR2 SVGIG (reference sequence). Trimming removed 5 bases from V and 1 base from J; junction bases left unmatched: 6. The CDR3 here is CAWAGGGGTDTQYF. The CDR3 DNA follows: TGTGCCTGGGCCGGCGGGGGAGGCACAGATACGCAGTATTTT. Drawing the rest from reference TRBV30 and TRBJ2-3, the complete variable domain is SQTIHQWPATLVQPVGSPLSLECTVEGTSNPNLYWYRQAAGRGLQLLFYSVGIGQISSEVPQNLSASRPQDRQFILSSKKLLLSDSGFYLCAWAGGGGTDTQYFGPGTRLTVL.

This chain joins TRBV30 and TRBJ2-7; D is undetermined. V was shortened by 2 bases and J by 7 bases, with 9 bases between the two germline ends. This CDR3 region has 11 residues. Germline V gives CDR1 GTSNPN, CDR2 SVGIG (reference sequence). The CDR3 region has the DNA TGTGCCTGGAGTCTCCAAGTGGAGCAGTACTTC. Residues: CAWSLQVEQYF.

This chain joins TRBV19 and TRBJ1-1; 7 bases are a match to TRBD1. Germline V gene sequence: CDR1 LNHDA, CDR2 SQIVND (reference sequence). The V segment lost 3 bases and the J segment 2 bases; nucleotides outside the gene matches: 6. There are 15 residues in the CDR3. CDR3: CASSIQGEANTEAFF. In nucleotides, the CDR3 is TGTGCCAGTAGTATTCAGGGGGAAGCCAACACTGAAGCTTTCTTT. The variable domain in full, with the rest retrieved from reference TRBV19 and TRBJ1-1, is DGGITQSPKYLFRKEGQNVTLSCEQNLNHDAMYWYRQDPGQGLRLIYYSQIVNDFQKGDIAEGYSVSREKKESFPLTVTSAQKNPTAFYLCASSIQGEANTEAFFGQGTRLTVV.

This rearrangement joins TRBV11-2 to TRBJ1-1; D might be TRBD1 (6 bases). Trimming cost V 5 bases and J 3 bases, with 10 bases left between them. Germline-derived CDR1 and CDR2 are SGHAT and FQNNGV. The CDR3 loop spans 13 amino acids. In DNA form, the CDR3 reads TGTGCCAGCAGCGCACAGGGTGACACTGAAGCTTTCTTT. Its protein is CASSAQGDTEAFF.

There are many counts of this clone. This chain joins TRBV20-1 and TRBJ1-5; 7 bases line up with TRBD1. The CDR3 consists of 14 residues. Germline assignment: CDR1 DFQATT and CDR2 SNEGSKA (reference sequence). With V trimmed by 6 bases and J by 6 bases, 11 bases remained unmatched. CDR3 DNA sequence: TGCAGTGCGGGAAGACAGGGTATGAGTCAGCCCCAGCATTTT. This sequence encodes CSAGRQGMSQPQHF.

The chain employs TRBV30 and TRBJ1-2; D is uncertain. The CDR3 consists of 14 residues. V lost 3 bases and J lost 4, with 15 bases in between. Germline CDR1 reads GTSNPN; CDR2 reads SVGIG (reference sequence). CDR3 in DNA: TGTGCCTGGAGGCGGGAAGGGCAGTTCTATGGCTACACCTTC. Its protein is CAWRREGQFYGYTF.

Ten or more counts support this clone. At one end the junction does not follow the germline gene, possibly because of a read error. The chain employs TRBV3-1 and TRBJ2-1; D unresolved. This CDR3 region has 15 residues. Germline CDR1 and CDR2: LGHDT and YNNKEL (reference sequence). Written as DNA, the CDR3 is TGTGCCAGCAGCCAAGACAGTAATTCCTACAATGAGCGGTTCTTC. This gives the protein CASSQDSNSYNERFF.

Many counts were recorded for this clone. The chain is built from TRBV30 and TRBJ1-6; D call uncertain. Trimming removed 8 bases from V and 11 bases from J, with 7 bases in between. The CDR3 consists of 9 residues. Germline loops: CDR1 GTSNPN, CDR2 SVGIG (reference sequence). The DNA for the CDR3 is TGTGCCCTAGGAACACCCCTCCACTTT. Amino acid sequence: CALGTPLHF. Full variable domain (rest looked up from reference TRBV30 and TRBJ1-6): SQTIHQWPATLVQPVGSPLSLECTVEGTSNPNLYWYRQAAGRGLQLLFYSVGIGQISSEVPQNLSASRPQDRQFILSSKKLLLSDSGFYLCALGTPLHFGNGTRLTVT.